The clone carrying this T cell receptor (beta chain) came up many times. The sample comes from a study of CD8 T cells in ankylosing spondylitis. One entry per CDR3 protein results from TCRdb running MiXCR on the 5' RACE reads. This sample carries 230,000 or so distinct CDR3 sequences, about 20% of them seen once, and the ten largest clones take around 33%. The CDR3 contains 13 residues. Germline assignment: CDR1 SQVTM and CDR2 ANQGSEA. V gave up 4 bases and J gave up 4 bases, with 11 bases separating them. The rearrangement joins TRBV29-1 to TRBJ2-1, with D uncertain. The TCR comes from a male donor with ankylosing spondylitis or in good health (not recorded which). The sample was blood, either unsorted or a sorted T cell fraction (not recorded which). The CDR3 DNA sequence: TGCAGCGTTGGGTTACCCGAGTACAATGAGCAGTTCTTC. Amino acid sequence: CSVGLPEYNEQFF.